This T cell receptor (beta chain) was sequenced during a study of T cell changes during pregnancy in multiple sclerosis. The method was immunoSEQ multiplex PCR; TCRdb's version includes in-frame clones alone and lacks a portion of them. The data show some 70,000 clones, roughly 92% seen once. Germline CDR1 is SGDLS and CDR2 is YYNGEE. The CDR3 contains 11 residues. V was trimmed by 5 bases and J by 8 bases, leaving 10 bases between them. The sequence was obtained from a female donor in good health, enrolled as a control in a pregnancy study. This specimen consisted of CD8+ T cells from peripheral blood mononuclear cells, obtained in the third trimester of pregnancy. This rearrangement joins TRBV9 to TRBJ1-2; D is undetermined. The CDR3 reads CASSETKGYTF. In DNA form, the CDR3 reads TGTGCCAGCAGTGAGACTAAGGGCTACACCTTC.